The 19 T cell receptor beta chains reported below all come from one sample, sequenced in a study of blood T cell repertoires in COVID-19. Libraries were prepared by immunoSEQ multiplex PCR; TCRdb keeps only in-frame clonotypes and omits some of them. The sample yields under 250,000 clones, 85% seen once. Sequenced: peripheral blood. These receptor sequences come from a man aged 50 or older with COVID-19, enrolled during active disease.

The rearrangement links TRBV10-3 to TRBJ2-3; tentatively, D is TRBD2 (7 bases). The V gene lost 5 bases and the J gene lost 1 base, with 19 bases spanning the gap. Germline lookup yields CDR1 ENHRY and CDR2 SYGVKD. CDR3 size: 17 residues. CDR3 loop: CAISRLREGDGTDTQYF. CDR3 coding DNA: TGTGCCATCAGTCGCCTCAGGGAGGGGGACGGCACAGATACGCAGTATTTT.

The chain recombines TRBV7-3 with TRBJ2-7; the D is unclear. Germline-derived CDR1 and CDR2 are SGHTA and FQGTGA. Trimming left V 6 bases short and J 5 bases short, with 17 bases between. The CDR3 is 14 amino acids. The CDR3 DNA reads TGTGCCAGCAGTTTAGACTCCGCATCGAACGAGCAGTACTTC. This translates into CASSLDSASNEQYF. The full variable domain, its missing parts supplied by reference TRBV7-3 and TRBJ2-7, is GAGVSQTPSNKVTEKGKYVELRCDPISGHTALYWYRQSLGQGPEFLIYFQGTGAADDSGLPNDRFFAVRPEGSVSTLKIQRTERGDSAVYLCASSLDSASNEQYFGPGTRLTVT.

The chain has TRBV28 and TRBJ1-1; 11 bases match TRBD1. The CDR3 has 14 residues. Germline V gives CDR1 MDHEN, CDR2 SYDVKM. Trimming at V came to 4 bases and at J to 5 bases, leaving 3 bases not matched to a gene. The CDR3 region has the DNA TGTGCCAGCAGTTCCGGGACAGGGGGAACTGAAGCTTTCTTT. Its translation: CASSSGTGGTEAFF.

The chain couples TRBV5-1 to TRBJ2-2; no reliable D call. From germline, CDR1 is SGHRS and CDR2 YFSETQ. This CDR3 region has 13 residues. Trimming removed 0 bases at V and 4 bases at J, with 4 bases between. CDR3 in amino acids: CASSLALTGELFF. The DNA of the CDR3 is TGCGCCAGCAGCTTGGCTCTCACCGGGGAGCTGTTTTTT.

The chain is built from TRBV3-1 (or the pseudogene TRBV3-2) and TRBJ2-7; 7 bases fit TRBD1. CDR1 and CDR2 from the germline V gene are LGHDT and YNNKEL (reference sequence). V dropped 4 bases and J dropped 9; count of bases not matched to a gene: 12. The length of the CDR3 is 14 residues. The CDR3 region is CASSPGTVALGQYF. The DNA of the CDR3 is TGTGCCAGCAGCCCCGGGACAGTGGCCCTGGGGCAGTACTTC.

This clone was seen more than once but under ten times. The J gene is TRBJ2-1, the V gene TRBV6-2 or TRBV6-3; 7 nucleotides align to TRBD2. Germline trimming cut 4 bases from V and 10 bases from J; bases unmatched to any gene: 10. CDR1 is MNHEY and CDR2 is SVGEGT in the germline V gene. This CDR3 is 14 amino acids long. CDR3 protein: CASSSVITSVEQFF. Written as DNA, the CDR3 is TGTGCCAGCAGTTCCGTTATCACTAGCGTCGAGCAGTTCTTC.

The CDR3 coding sequence is TGTGCCAGCAGGACTAGCGCGGGCATTCAGTACTTC. Amino acid sequence: CASRTSAGIQYF. The rearrangement links TRBV6-5 to TRBJ2-4; 8 bases fit TRBD2. The V gene end was trimmed by 6 bases and the J gene end by 9 bases; junction bases not matched to a gene: 4. The V gene's germline CDR1 is MNHEY and CDR2 SVGAGI. This CDR3 has 12 residues.

The chain recombines TRBV18 with TRBJ2-5, with D perhaps TRBD1 (5 bases). CDR1 and CDR2 (germline): KGHSH, LQKENI. The length of the CDR3 is 14 residues. The germline V and J ends were trimmed by 4 bases and 5 bases, with 14 bases remaining between them. The CDR3 sequence is CASSLDTRQETQYF. Written as DNA, the CDR3 is TGTGCCAGCTCACTGGACACGCGGCAGGAGACCCAGTACTTC.

This clone was counted at least ten times. The genes are TRBV25-1 and TRBJ1-5; D is uncertain. V was cut by 0 bases and J by 8 bases, with 11 bases left in between. The CDR3 contains 14 residues. Germline V gene lookup returns CDR1 MGHDK and CDR2 SYGVNS. CDR3: CASSEYRYGEPQHF. The CDR3 DNA reads as TGTGCCAGCAGTGAATACCGGTACGGGGAGCCCCAGCATTTT.

The chain joins TRBV19 to TRBJ1-5; no reliable D call. This CDR3 is 16 amino acids long. In germline, CDR1 is LNHDA, CDR2 SQIVND (reference sequence). Trimming shortened V by 7 bases and J by 1 base, and 17 bases separated the two germline ends. The chain's CDR3 is CASTSSGGLSNQPQHF. The CDR3 DNA follows: TGTGCCAGTACCTCGAGTGGAGGGTTGAGCAATCAGCCCCAGCATTTT.

V is TRBV18 and J is TRBJ2-3; 16 bases fit TRBD2. The CDR3 is 16 residues long. Germline trimming cut 3 bases from V and 6 bases from J; bases unmatched to any gene: 3. Germline-derived CDR1 and CDR2 are KGHSH and LQKENI. The CDR3 region is CASSPGTSGGVDTQYF. The CDR3, as DNA: TGTGCCAGCTCACCCGGGACTAGCGGGGGGGTGGATACGCAGTATTTT.

The rearrangement links TRBV3-1 (or the pseudogene TRBV3-2) to TRBJ2-1, with a possible D match to TRBD1 (7 bases). Germline V CDR1 and CDR2: LGHDT, YNNKEL (reference sequence). The V gene lost 1 base and the J gene lost 10 bases, with 14 bases spanning the gap. This CDR3 has 14 amino acids. The chain's CDR3 is CASSQGRGEREQFF. CDR3 DNA sequence: TGTGCCAGCAGCCAAGGCAGGGGGGAGAGAGAGCAGTTCTTC.

The rearrangement links TRBV4-1 to TRBJ1-1; D is undetermined. Germline lookup yields CDR1 MGHRA and CDR2 YSYEKL. The ends were cut back, 3 bases at V and 5 bases at J, with 19 bases in the middle. The CDR3 has 16 amino acids. The CDR3 DNA follows: TGCGCCAGCAGCCAGGCCATACAGATAATGAGAACTGAAGCTTTCTTT. Translation gives CASSQAIQIMRTEAFF.

This chain joins TRBV16 and TRBJ2-1, with a possible D match to TRBD1 (5 bases). This CDR3 is built from 14 residues. CDR1 and CDR2 from the germline V gene are KGHSY and FQNENV. V was trimmed by 0 bases and J by 3 bases, leaving 6 bases between them. The CDR3 sequence: CASSQSTVYNEQFF. In DNA form, the CDR3 reads TGTGCCAGCAGCCAATCGACAGTCTACAATGAGCAGTTCTTC.

This clone was observed a single time. The CDR3: CASSYRDNYGYTF. CDR3 nucleotide sequence: TGTGCCAGCAGTTATCGAGATAACTATGGCTACACCTTC. V is TRBV6-5 and J is TRBJ1-2; no reliable D call. CDR3 length: 13 amino acids. From germline, CDR1 is MNHEY and CDR2 SVGAGI. The V and J ends lost 3 bases and 1 base respectively, with 6 bases between them.

V usage is TRBV25-1 and J usage is TRBJ1-4; 10 nucleotides line up with TRBD1. This CDR3 comprises 15 residues. Unmatched junction bases numbered 6, after V lost 4 bases and J lost 7 bases. The germline V gene encodes CDR1 MGHDK and CDR2 SYGVNS. This chain's CDR3 is CASSVWDRGGEKLFF. CDR3 in DNA: TGTGCCAGCAGTGTATGGGACAGGGGAGGTGAAAAACTGTTTTTT.

This chain uses TRBV2 with TRBJ2-4; TRBD2 matches 7 bases. CDR3 length: 13 residues. The junction had 3 bases not matched to a gene; V was cut back by 1 base and J by 9 bases. The V gene's germline CDR1 is SNHLY and CDR2 FYNNEI. The CDR3 DNA sequence: TGTGCCAGCAGTGAAGGCCAGCGGGGCATTCAGTACTTC. This gives the protein CASSEGQRGIQYF.

The chain joins TRBV5-6 to TRBJ1-5, with D possibly matching TRBD1 (6 bases). V lost 4 bases, J lost 6 bases, and 17 bases lay in between. CDR1 and CDR2 from the germline V gene are SGHDT and YYEEEE. The CDR3 is 15 residues long. The DNA of the CDR3 is TGTGCCAGCAGCCAAGGTTGGGGGGGCGGTCAGCCCCAGCATTTT. Translation gives CASSQGWGGGQPQHF.

This chain uses TRBV30 with TRBJ1-1; possible D gene TRBD1, 5 bases. The CDR3 loop spans 12 amino acids. Trimming removed 3 bases at V and 2 bases at J, with 7 bases between. Germline V gene data show CDR1 as GTSNPN and CDR2 as SVGIG (reference sequence). DNA of the CDR3: TGTGCCTGGAGAAGGGGTAACACTGAAGCTTTCTTT. Protein: CAWRRGNTEAFF.